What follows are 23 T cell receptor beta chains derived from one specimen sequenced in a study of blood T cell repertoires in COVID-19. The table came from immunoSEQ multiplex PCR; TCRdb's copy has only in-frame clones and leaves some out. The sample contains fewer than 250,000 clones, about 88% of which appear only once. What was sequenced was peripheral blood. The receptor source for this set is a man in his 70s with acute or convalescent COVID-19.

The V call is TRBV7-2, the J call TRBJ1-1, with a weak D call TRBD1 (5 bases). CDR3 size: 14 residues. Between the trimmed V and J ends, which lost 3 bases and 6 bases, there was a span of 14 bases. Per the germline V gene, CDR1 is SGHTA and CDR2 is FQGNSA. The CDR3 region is CASSFSAGLPEAFF. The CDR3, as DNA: TGTGCCAGCAGCTTCTCCGCGGGACTTCCTGAAGCTTTCTTT.

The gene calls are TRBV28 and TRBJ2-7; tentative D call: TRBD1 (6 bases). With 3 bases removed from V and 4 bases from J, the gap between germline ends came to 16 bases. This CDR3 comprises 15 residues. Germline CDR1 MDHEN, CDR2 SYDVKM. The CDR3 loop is CASSFRGTGIYEQYF. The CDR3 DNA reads TGTGCCAGCAGTTTCAGGGGTACCGGGATATACGAGCAGTACTTC.

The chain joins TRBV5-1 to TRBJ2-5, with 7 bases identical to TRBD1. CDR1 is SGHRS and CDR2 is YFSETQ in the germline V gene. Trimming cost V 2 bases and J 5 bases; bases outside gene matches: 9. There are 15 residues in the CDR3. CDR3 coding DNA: TGCGCCAGCAGCTTTGCCGGGACAGTGGACGAGACCCAGTACTTC. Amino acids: CASSFAGTVDETQYF.

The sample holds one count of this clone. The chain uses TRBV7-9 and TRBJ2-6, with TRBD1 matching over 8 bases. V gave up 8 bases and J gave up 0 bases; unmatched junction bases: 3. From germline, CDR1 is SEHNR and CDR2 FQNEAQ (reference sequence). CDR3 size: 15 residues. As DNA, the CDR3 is TGTGCCAGCGCAGGGGGCAGCTCTGGGGCCAACGTCCTGACTTTC. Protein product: CASAGGSSGANVLTF.

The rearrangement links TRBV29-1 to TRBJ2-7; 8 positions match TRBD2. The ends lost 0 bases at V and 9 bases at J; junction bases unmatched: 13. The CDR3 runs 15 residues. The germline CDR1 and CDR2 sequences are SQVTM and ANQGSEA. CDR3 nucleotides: TGCAGCGTTGAAGATGCGGGCGGGAGGATCGTCGGGCAGTACTTC. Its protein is CSVEDAGGRIVGQYF.

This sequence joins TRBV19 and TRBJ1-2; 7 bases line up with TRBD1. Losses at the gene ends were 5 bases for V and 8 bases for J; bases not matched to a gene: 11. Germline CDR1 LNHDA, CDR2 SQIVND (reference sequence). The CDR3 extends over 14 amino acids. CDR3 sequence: CASSLMTGPAGYTF. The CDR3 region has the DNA TGTGCCAGTAGTCTTATGACAGGGCCGGCGGGCTACACCTTC.

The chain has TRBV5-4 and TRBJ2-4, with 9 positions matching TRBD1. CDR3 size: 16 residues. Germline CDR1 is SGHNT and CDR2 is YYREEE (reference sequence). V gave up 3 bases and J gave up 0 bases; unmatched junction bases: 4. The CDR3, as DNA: TGTGCCAGCAGCTACGGACAGGGGAGAGCCAAAAACATTCAGTACTTC. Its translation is CASSYGQGRAKNIQYF. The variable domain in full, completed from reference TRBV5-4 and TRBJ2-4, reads ETGVTQSPTHLIKTRGQQVTLRCSSQSGHNTVSWYQQALGQGPQFIFQYYREEENGRGNFPPRFSGLQFPNYSSELNVNALELDDSALYLCASSYGQGRAKNIQYFGAGTRLSVL.

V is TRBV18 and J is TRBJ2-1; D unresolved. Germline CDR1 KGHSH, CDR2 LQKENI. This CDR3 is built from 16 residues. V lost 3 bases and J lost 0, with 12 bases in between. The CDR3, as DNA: TGTGCCAGCTCACCCAGTGTTGTCAGCTCCTACAATGAGCAGTTCTTC. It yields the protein CASSPSVVSSYNEQFF.

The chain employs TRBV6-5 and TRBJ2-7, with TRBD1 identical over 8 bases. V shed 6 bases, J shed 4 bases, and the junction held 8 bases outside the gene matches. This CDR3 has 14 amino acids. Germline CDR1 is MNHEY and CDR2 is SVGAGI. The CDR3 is CASRKSGGLYEQYF. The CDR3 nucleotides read TGTGCCAGCAGAAAATCAGGGGGCTTATACGAGCAGTACTTC.

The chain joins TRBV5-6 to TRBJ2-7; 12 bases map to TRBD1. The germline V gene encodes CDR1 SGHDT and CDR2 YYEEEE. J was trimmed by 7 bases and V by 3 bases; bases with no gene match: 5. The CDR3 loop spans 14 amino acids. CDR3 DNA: TGTGCCAGCAGCTGGGGACAGGGGGCGGCAGAGCAGTACTTC. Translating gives CASSWGQGAAEQYF.

This CDR3 is CSVTVGKGGYTF. In DNA, the CDR3 is TGCAGCGTTACGGTCGGGAAAGGAGGCTACACCTTC. The V call is TRBV29-1, the J call TRBJ1-2, with D hard to call. Trimming took 5 bases from V and 8 from J, leaving 15 bases between them. The V gene's germline CDR1 is SQVTM and CDR2 ANQGSEA. This CDR3 has 12 residues.

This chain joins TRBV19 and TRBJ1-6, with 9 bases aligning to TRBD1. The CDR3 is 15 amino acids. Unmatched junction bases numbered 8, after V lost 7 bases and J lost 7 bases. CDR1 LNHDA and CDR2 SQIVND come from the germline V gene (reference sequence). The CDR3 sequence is CASTPTGGGNSPLHF. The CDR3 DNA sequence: TGTGCCAGTACCCCTACAGGGGGCGGCAATTCACCCCTCCACTTT.

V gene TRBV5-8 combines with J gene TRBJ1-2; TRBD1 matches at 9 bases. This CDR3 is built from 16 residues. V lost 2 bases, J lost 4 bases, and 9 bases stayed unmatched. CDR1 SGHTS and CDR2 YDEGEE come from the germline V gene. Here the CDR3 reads CASSLAGTGIFYGYTF. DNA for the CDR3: TGTGCCAGCAGCTTAGCCGGGACAGGGATTTTCTATGGCTACACCTTC.

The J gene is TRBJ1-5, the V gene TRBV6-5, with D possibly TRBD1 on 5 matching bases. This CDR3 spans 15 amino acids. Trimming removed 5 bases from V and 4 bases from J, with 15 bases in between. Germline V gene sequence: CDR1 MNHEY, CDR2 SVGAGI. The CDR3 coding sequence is TGTGCCAGCAGTCCCCGCTGGGGGGGGAATCAGCCCCAGCATTTT. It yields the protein CASSPRWGGNQPQHF.

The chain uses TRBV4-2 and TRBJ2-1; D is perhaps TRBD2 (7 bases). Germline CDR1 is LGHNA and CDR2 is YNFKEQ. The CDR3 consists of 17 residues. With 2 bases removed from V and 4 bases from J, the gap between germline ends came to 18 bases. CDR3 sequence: CASSQTLERGGYNEQFF. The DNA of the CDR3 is TGTGCCAGCAGCCAAACTCTGGAGAGGGGGGGATACAATGAGCAGTTCTTC.

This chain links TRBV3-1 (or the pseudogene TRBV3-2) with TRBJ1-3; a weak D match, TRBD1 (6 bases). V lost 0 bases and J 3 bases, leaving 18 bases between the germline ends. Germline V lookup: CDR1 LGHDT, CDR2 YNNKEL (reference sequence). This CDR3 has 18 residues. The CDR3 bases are TGTGCCAGCAGCCAAGATTTGGACAGCCGTTCATTTGGAAACACCATATATTTT. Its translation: CASSQDLDSRSFGNTIYF.

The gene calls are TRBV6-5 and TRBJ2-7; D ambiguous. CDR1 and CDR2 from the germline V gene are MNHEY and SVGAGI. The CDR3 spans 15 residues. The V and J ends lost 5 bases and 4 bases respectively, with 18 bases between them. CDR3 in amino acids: CASSTVRPPRYEQYF. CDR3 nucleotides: TGTGCCAGCAGTACGGTGAGACCTCCGAGGTACGAGCAGTACTTC.

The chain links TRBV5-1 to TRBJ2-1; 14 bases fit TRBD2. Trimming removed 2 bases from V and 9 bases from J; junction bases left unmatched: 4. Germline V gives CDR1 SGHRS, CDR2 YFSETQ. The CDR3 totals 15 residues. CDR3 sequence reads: CASSFGTSGSGEQFF. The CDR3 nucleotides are TGCGCCAGCAGCTTCGGGACTAGCGGGAGCGGTGAGCAGTTCTTC.

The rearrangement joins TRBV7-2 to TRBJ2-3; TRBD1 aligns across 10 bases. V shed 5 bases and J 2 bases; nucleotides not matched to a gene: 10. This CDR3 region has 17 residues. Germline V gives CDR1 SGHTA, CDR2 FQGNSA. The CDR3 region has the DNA TGTGCCAGCAGCGCGACCGGGACAGGGGCCTTCACAGATACGCAGTATTTT. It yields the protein CASSATGTGAFTDTQYF.

The CDR3 spells CASSNGGGNQPQHF. The CDR3 DNA sequence: TGTGCCAGTAGTAACGGGGGGGGCAATCAGCCCCAGCATTTT. The chain has TRBV19 and TRBJ1-5, with D perhaps matching TRBD1 (5 bases). The CDR3 length is 14 residues. The V gene lost 4 bases and the J gene lost 2 bases, with 9 bases spanning the gap. Germline V gene sequence: CDR1 LNHDA, CDR2 SQIVND (reference sequence).

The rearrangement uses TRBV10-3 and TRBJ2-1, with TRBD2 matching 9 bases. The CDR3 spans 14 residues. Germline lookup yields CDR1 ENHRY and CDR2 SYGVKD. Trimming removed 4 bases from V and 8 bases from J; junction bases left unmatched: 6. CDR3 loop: CAISGGRAGDEQFF. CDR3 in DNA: TGTGCCATCAGTGGCGGGAGGGCCGGAGATGAGCAGTTCTTC.

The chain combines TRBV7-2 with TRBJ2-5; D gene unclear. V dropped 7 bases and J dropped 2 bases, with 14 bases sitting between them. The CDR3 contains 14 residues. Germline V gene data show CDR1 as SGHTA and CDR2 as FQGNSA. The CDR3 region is CASTRIGIQETQYF. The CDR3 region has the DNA TGTGCCAGCACGAGGATAGGTATTCAAGAGACCCAGTACTTC.

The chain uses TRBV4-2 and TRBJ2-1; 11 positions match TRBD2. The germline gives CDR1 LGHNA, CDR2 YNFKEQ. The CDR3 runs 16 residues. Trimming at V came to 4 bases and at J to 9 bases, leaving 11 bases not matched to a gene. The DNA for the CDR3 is TGTGCCAGCAGCCCCAGCATTAGCGGGAGGGCCGGTGAGCAGTTCTTC. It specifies CASSPSISGRAGEQFF.